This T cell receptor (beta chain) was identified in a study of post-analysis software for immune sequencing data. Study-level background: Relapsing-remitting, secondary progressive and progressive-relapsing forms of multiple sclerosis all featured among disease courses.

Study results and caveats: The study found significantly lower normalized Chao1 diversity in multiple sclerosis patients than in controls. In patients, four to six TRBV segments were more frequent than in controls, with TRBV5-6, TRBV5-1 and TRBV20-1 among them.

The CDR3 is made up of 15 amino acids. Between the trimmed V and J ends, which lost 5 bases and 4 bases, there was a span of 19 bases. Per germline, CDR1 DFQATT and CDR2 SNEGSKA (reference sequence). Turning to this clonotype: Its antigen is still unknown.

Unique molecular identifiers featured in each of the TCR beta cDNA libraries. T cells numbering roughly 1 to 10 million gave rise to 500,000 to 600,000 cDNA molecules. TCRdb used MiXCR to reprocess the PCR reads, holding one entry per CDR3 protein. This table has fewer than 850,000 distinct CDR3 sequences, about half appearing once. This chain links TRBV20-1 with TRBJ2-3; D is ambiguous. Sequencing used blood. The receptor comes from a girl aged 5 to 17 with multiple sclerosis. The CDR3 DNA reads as TGCAGTGCTCATACGCCCGGCACCCGCGCAGATACGCAGTATTTT. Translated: CSAHTPGTRADTQYF.